The T cell receptor beta chain described here comes from a study of T cell responses to AZD1222 COVID-19 vaccine. Only in-frame clones appear in the TCRdb table, and some are missing; sequencing was by immunoSEQ multiplex PCR. The data hold 92,000 or so clones, with roughly 88% observed a single time. The CDR3 runs to 15 residues. V was pared by 4 bases and J by 4 bases, with 9 bases of the junction left unmatched. Germline CDR1 reads SGDLS; CDR2 reads YYNGEE. This clonotype was obtained from an adult in good health. The chain joins TRBV9 to TRBJ1-2, with 8 bases that match TRBD1. Sequenced here: peripheral blood, sampled on day 0 of AZD1222 vaccination. The CDR3 reads CASSSLDRACYGYTF. The CDR3 DNA reads as TGTGCCAGCAGCTCCCTGGACAGGGCTTGCTATGGCTACACCTTC.